The entry that follows covers one T cell receptor beta chain sequence. Its antigen is undetermined. The data derive from a study of cytomegalovirus exposure and HLA in healthy donors. Regarding the study as a whole: What a later analysis reportedly showed was that an Asian-associated ancestry cluster had fewer N-insertions than the roughly 670-donor mean. Presence/absence analyses rested on an assumption that sequencing depth was roughly uniform across donors. Three of the chains that were CMV-associated were confirmed in vitro to be specific for CMV antigens. Follow-up analysis seemed to connect common viral pathogens with several of the most significant clusters identified.

Germline lookup yields CDR1 MNHNS and CDR2 SASEGT. V was shortened by 1 base and J by 8 bases, with 18 bases between the two germline ends. CDR3 length: 16 amino acids. With 60 Vbeta and 13 Jbeta primers, the PCR was carried out. Assay: immunoSEQ multiplex PCR; the TCRdb copy retains only in-frame clones and omits some. The sample consists of some 57,000 clones, 70% to 75% of them appearing once. The sample comprised PBMCs. This receptor was taken from a woman aged 25 to 39 in good health and CMV-seronegative. The chain employs TRBV6-1 and TRBJ2-1, with D tentatively TRBD2 (6 bases). The CDR3 DNA sequence: TGTGCCAGCAGTGAAGGGTTAGGGACTGCCTTTCATGAGCAGTTCTTC. This translates into CASSEGLGTAFHEQFF.